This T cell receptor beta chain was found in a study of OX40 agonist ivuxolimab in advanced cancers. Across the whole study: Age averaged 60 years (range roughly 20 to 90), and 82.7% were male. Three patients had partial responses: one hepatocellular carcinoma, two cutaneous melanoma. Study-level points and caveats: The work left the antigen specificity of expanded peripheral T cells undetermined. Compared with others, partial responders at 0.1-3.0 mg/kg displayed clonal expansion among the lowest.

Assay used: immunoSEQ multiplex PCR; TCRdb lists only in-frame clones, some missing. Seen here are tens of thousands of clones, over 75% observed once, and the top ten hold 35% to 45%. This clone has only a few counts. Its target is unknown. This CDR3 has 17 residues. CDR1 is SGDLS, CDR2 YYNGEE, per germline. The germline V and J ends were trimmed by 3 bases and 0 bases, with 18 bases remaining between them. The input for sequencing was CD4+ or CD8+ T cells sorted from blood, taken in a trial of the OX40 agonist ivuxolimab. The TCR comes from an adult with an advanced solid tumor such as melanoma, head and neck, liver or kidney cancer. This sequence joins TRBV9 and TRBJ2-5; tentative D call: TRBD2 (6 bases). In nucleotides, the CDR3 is TGTGCCAGCAGCGCCGTGGGGGGAGAGGGGTACCAAGAGACCCAGTACTTC. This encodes CASSAVGGEGYQETQYF.